Sequencing of this T cell receptor beta chain was carried out in a study of cytomegalovirus exposure and HLA in healthy donors. Study-level results: A later analysis linked a missense variant in DCLRE1C to the trimming of TCR beta V and J genes. According to an earlier analysis, most TCR beta V segments yielded productive rearrangements about 87% or about 30% of the time. In vitro checks showed that a few CMV-associated chains really do target CMV antigens.

CDR1 is LGHNA, CDR2 YSLEER, per germline. The CDR3 extends over 15 amino acids. V shed 3 bases, J shed 1 base, and the junction held 3 bases outside the gene matches. Both 60 Vbeta primers and 13 Jbeta primers went into the PCR. Method: immunoSEQ multiplex PCR; TCRdb's copy keeps in-frame clones and lacks some. The sample consists of 160,000 or so clones, 77% of them appearing once. Only a few counts were recorded for this clone. What it binds is unknown. Sequenced: PBMCs. The chain combines TRBV4-3 with TRBJ2-5, with 9 bases fitting TRBD1. This clonotype was obtained from a man aged 25 to 40 in good health and CMV-seropositive. The CDR3 reads CASSHPTGGQETQYF. In DNA, the CDR3 is TGCGCCAGCAGCCACCCGACAGGGGGCCAAGAGACCCAGTACTTC.